The present TCR beta chain was sequenced within a study of blood T cell repertoires in COVID-19. Study context: COVID-19 samples collected from the United States, Italy and Spain covered acute and convalescent phases. In each case, the material was cDNA or gDNA derived from T cells, B-cell-depleted T cells, or PBMCs.

Authors' analysis steps: The authors estimated nucleated cell counts from reference gene primer amplification. TCRdb keeps only in-frame clones here, not all; method: immunoSEQ multiplex PCR. V, J and clone size reflect that table, while D and trimming were determined from the DNA. The sample has some 66,000 clones, approximately 90% seen once. The TCR comes from a human donor with active COVID-19. The donor label of this sample is uncertain. The specimen sequenced was peripheral blood.

The CDR3 nucleotides read TGTGCCAGCAGCCGTACTAGCGGGATCCCAGATACGCAGTATTTT. Its translation: CASSRTSGIPDTQYF. V is TRBV7-2 and J is TRBJ2-3; TRBD2 aligns across 10 bases. Trimming cost V 5 bases and J 4 bases; bases outside gene matches: 6. Germline lookup yields CDR1 SGHTA and CDR2 FQGNSA. The CDR3 sequence is 15 residues long. Filled out from reference TRBV7-2 and TRBJ2-3, the complete variable domain reads GAGVSQSPSNKVTEKGKDVELRCDPISGHTALYWYRQSLGQGLEFLIYFQGNSAPDKSGLPSDRFSAERTGGSVSTLTIQRTQQEDSAVYLCASSRTSGIPDTQYFGPGTRLTVL.